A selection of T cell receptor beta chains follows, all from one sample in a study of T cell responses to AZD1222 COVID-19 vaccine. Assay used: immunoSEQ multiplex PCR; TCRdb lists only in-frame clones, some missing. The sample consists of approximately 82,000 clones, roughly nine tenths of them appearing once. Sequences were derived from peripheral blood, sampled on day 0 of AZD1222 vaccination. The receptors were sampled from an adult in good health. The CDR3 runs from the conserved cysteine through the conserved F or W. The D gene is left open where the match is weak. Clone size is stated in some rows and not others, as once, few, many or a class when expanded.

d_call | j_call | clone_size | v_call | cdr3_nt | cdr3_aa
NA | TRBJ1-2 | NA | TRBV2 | TGTGCCAGCAGGAGGACTGGCTATGGCTACACCTTC | CASRRTGYGYTF
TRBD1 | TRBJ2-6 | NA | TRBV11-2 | TGTGCCAGCAGCACACTACAGGGGGCGGCTGGGGCCAACGTCCTGACTTTC | CASSTLQGAAGANVLTF
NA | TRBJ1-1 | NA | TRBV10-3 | TGTGCCATCAGCGGACAAGGGGTAAGGGGCGGGAACACTGAAGCTTTCTTT | CAISGQGVRGGNTEAFF
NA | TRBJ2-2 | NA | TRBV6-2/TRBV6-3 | TGTGCCAGCAGTCCCGGGACGAACACCGGGGAGCTGTTTTTT | CASSPGTNTGELFF
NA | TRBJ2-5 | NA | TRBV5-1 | TGCGCCAGCAGCTTGGAAGGTGCTCAAGAGACCCAGTACTTC | CASSLEGAQETQYF
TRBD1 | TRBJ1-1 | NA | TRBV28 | TGTGCCAGCGCTAGCAGGGGGCTGAACACTGAAGCTTTCTTT | CASASRGLNTEAFF
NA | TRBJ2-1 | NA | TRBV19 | TGTGCCACCCTGGCTGGTCGGGGATCCTACAATGAGCAGTTCTTC | CATLAGRGSYNEQFF
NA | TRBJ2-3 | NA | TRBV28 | TGTGCCAGCAGTTTAGTATTACGACTATTTCGCGCAGATACGCAGTATTTT | CASSLVLRLFRADTQYF
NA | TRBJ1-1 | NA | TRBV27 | TGTGCCAGCAGTTTATACAGGAACACTGAAGCTTTCTTT | CASSLYRNTEAFF
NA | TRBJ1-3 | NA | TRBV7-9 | TGTGCCAGCAGCCAGGGTTCCTCTGGAAACACCATATATTTT | CASSQGSSGNTIYF
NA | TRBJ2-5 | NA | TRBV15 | TGTGCCACCAGCAAAGGGGGTCAAGAGACCCAGTACTTC | CATSKGGQETQYF
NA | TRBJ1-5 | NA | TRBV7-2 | TGTGCCAGCAGCTTAGCAGGGTGGAATCAGCCCCAGCATTTT | CASSLAGWNQPQHF
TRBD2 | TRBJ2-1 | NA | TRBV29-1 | TGCAGCGCTTTCGCGGCGGGGGGCTCCTACAATGAGCAGTTCTTC | CSAFAAGGSYNEQFF
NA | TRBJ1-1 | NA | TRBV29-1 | TGCAGCGTTGAAGGCAACACTGAAGCTTTCTTT | CSVEGNTEAFF
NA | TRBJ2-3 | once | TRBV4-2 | TGTGCCAGCAGCCAAGGGGGAAGCACAGATACGCAGTATTTT | CASSQGGSTDTQYF
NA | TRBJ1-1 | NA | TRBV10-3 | TGTGCCATCAGTGCGGGCTCGACAGGAATGCAAGCTTTCTTT | CAISAGSTGMQAFF
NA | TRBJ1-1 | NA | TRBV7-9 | TGTGCCAGCAGCCCTCCCCTTGGGAGGGGCCGGGGCACTGAAGCTTTCTTT | CASSPPLGRGRGTEAFF
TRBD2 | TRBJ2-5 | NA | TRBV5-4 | TGTGCCAGCAGCTTGGGGCTAGCGGGGGGCCAAGAGACCCAGTACTTC | CASSLGLAGGQETQYF
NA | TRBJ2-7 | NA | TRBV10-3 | TGTGCCATCAGTGTGGCAGGGGCCACCTACGAGCAGTACTTC | CAISVAGATYEQYF
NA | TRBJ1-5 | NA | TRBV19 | TGTGCCAGTGGGTGGCAGGGCAATCAGCCCCAGCATTTT | CASGWQGNQPQHF
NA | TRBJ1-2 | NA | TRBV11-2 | TGTGCCAGCAGCTTATGGATAGGGAGTAACTATGGCTACACCTTC | CASSLWIGSNYGYTF
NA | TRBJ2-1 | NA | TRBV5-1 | TGCGCCAGCAGTATGGAGGGGGTTCAGGTATGGCAGTTCTTC | CASSMEGVQVWQFF
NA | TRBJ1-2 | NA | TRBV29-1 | TGCAGCGTTGAACGGTTAGGGGGGGACTATGGCTACACCTTC | CSVERLGGDYGYTF
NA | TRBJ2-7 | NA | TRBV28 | TGTGCCAGCAGAGGGAGCTATCTCGGATTTGCCGAGCAGTACTTC | CASRGSYLGFAEQYF
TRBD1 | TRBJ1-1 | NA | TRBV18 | TGTGCCAGCTCATCTAATTTTCCGACAGGGTCCACTGAAGCTTTCTTT | CASSSNFPTGSTEAFF
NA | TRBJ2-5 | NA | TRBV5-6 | TGTGCCAGCAGCTGGAATGGTGGCATTCAAGAGACCCAGTACTTC | CASSWNGGIQETQYF
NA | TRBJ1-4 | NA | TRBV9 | TGTGCCAGCAGTTTTACAGGGTCCGACGAAAAACTGTTTTTT | CASSFTGSDEKLFF
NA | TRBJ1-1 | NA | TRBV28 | TGTGCCAGCAGTGAGTTTGGGGACACTGAAGCTTTCTTT | CASSEFGDTEAFF
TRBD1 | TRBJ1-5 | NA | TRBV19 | TGTGCCAGTACCCTAGGACAGGGCTTTAATAATCAGCCCCAGCATTTT | CASTLGQGFNNQPQHF
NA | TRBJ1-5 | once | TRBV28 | TGTGCCAGCAGTTTCCGGGGAGGGAGCAATCAGCCCCAGCATTTT | CASSFRGGSNQPQHF
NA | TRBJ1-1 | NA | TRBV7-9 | TGTGCCAGCAGTAATATCCGGGGGCAGAACACTGAAGCTTTCTTT | CASSNIRGQNTEAFF
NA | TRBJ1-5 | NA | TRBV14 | TGTGCCAGCAGCCGCCAAGAAGTGCAGCCCCAGCATTTT | CASSRQEVQPQHF
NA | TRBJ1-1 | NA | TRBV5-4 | TGTGCCAGCAGCTTGGATTTGTTCACTGAAGCTTTCTTT | CASSLDLFTEAFF
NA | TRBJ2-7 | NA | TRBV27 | TGTGCCAGCAGTTTATCACTAGCCAACTACGAGCAGTACTTC | CASSLSLANYEQYF